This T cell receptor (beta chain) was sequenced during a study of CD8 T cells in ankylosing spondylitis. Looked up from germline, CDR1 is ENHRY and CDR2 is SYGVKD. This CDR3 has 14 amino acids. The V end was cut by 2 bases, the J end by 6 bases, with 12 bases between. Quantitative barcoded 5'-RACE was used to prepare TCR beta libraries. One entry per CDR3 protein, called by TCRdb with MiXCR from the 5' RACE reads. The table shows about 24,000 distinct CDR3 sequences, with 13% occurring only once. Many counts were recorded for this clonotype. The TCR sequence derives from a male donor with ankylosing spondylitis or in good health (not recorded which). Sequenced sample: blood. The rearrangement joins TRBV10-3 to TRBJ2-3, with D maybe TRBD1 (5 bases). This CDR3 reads CAISETGVGDTQYF. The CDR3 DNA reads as TGTGCCATCAGTGAGACAGGAGTAGGGGATACGCAGTATTTT.